The text below deals with one T cell receptor (beta chain). Its antigen remains unidentified. There are no base qualities to consult, and no much larger clone falls within one base. The sample comes from a study of CD8 T cells in Susac syndrome (dated by TCRdb to between 2018 and 2020). The study in broad terms: Of the Susac syndrome patients who were sequenced, roughly 6 had clinically active disease and fewer than ten were in clinical remission. Susac syndrome patients were therapy-naive, on corticosteroids (some also receiving IVIg), or on IVIg alone at blood withdrawal. Whether CD8+ T cell activation and differentiation in Susac syndrome was antigen driven was tested using repertoire sequencing. Overall study results and their limits: The study acknowledged that relatively few individuals were included in the TCR sequencing and HLA analysis. No clonal expansion was detected in the CD4+ T cell repertoire of Susac syndrome patients.

V was cut back by 6 bases and J by 0 bases, leaving a gap of 18 bases between them. The CDR3 contains 18 residues, cysteine and phenylalanine counted. Only the CDR3 DNA stays, 54 bases, in frame from base 1. From a lookup of the germline V gene (reference sequence), CDR1 and CDR2 are MNHEY and SMNVEV. RNA was extracted using the RNeasy kit, and about 0.45 to 1 ug of the RNA was reverse transcribed with random hexamers. TCR beta CDR3 regions were amplified with the immunoSEQ multiplex PCR assay covering 54 Vbeta and 13 Jbeta segments. PCR amplification bias was corrected using a synthetic template baseline for primer optimization and computational correction. The authors' analysis ran thus. Reads were assigned to V, D and J genes according to IMGT and analyzed in immunoSEQ Analyzer, with only productive sequences retained. Clonality was computed as one minus Shannon entropy normalized by log2 of the number of productive unique sequences. Public and private clones were assessed among the 100 most prevalent clones of each patient and control. Clones were defined as Susac-specific when absent from the healthy and MS cohorts, from some 1,100 published viral clones and from other ImmuneACCESS disease sequences. TCRdb itself trimmed the public reads at Q25 with fastp, ran MiXCR and retained productive beta chains. Identical CDR3 proteins give one entry, which carries the most common genes and DNA. In this record, the V and J calls reflect TCRdb's handling and not the investigators' own analysis. Present in this sample are under 200,000 distinct CDR3 sequences, roughly nine tenths of which were seen just once. The ten largest clones represent around 0.079% of the sample.

Peripheral blood CD8+ and CD4+ T cells from healthy donors, Susac syndrome patients and multiple sclerosis patients were profiled using high-throughput TCR beta sequencing. Susac syndrome patients met recently defined diagnostic criteria for definite or probable disease. Bulk CD8+ and CD4+ T cells were purified by magnetic negative isolation, whereas CD8+ TEMRA cells were enriched by FACS. Blood was drawn into EDTA tubes, processed within 24 hours, and PBMCs were isolated by density gradient centrifugation. PBMCs destined for TCR sequencing were cryopreserved in liquid nitrogen and later thawed in a 37 °C water bath. A purity of at least 90% was achieved for sorted or isolated CD4+, CD8+ and CD8+ TEMRA cells.

The source of this sequence is a human donor with Susac syndrome. The chain couples TRBV27 to TRBJ2-6, with the D gene call left open. What was sequenced was CD4+ T cells from PBMCs. The DNA sequence is as follows: TGTGCCAGCAGACCCCTCCTGACGAACCACTCTGGGGCCAACGTCCTGACTTTC. Translated, it gives CASRPLLTNHSGANVLTF.